A single sample gave rise to the 26 T cell receptor beta chains below, sequenced in a study of blood T cell repertoires in COVID-19. Using immunoSEQ multiplex PCR, the repertoire was profiled, and TCRdb retains in-frame clones only, with some absent. This sample has over 150,000 clones, with roughly 78% found just once. Material for sequencing was peripheral blood. The receptors stem from a man aged 80 or over with acute or convalescent COVID-19.

This clone was seen a few times. The genes are TRBV18 and TRBJ1-1; 8 nucleotides align to TRBD1. Germline V gives CDR1 KGHSH, CDR2 LQKENI. The V gene end was trimmed by 0 bases and the J gene end by 4 bases; junction bases not matched to a gene: 7. The CDR3 runs 16 residues. For the CDR3, the DNA is TGTGCCAGCTCACCACCTTCAGGGGGCGCGGGCACTGAAGCTTTCTTT. This gives the protein CASSPPSGGAGTEAFF.

The sample holds a few counts of this clone. CDR3 coding DNA: TGTGCCAGCAGCGCGGCCGCGTCAGGAGGTTCACCCCTCCACTTT. Its translation is CASSAAASGGSPLHF. The chain couples TRBV2 to TRBJ1-6; D is ambiguous. This CDR3 spans 15 amino acids. V lost 6 bases and J lost 9, with 18 bases in between. The germline CDR1 and CDR2 sequences are SNHLY and FYNNEI.

This sequence joins TRBV4-2 and TRBJ2-6; 7 bases align to TRBD1. Germline V gene lookup returns CDR1 LGHNA and CDR2 YNFKEQ. The J segment lost 2 bases and the V segment lost 0 bases, leaving 4 bases of the junction unmatched. The CDR3 consists of 17 residues. The chain's CDR3 is CASSQEARGTGANVLTF. The DNA for the CDR3 is TGTGCCAGCAGCCAAGAAGCCAGGGGGACTGGGGCCAACGTCCTGACTTTC.

This clone has a handful of counts. The chain joins TRBV4-2 to TRBJ1-3; 7 positions match TRBD1. This CDR3 region has 14 residues. Germline CDR1 LGHNA, CDR2 YNFKEQ. Trimming cost V 3 bases and J 4 bases; bases outside gene matches: 3. As DNA, the CDR3 is TGTGCCAGCAGCCAGGCGGGACAGGGAAACACCATATATTTT. As protein: CASSQAGQGNTIYF.

This sequence joins TRBV3-1 (or the pseudogene TRBV3-2) and TRBJ2-1; D possibly corresponds to TRBD1 (5 bases). CDR3 size: 16 residues. Germline CDR1 LGHDT, CDR2 YNNKEL (reference sequence). The V gene lost 4 bases and the J gene lost 12 bases, with 25 bases spanning the gap. The CDR3: CASSPLVRVGNDGQFF. The CDR3 DNA is TGTGCCAGCAGCCCCCTTGTCAGGGTGGGCAATGATGGGCAGTTCTTC.

The V call is TRBV7-8, the J call TRBJ2-5, with TRBD2 identical over 9 bases. Germline loops: CDR1 SGHVS, CDR2 FQNEAQ. J gave up 4 bases and V 2 bases, and 8 bases lay outside the gene matches. The CDR3 runs 16 residues. The DNA for the CDR3 is TGTGCCAGCAGCTTAAGGGCGGCTAGCGGGGTAGAGACCCAGTACTTC. It is translated as CASSLRAASGVETQYF.

The genes are TRBV5-1 and TRBJ1-1, with TRBD1 matching 9 bases. The junction had 5 bases not matched to a gene; V was cut back by 2 bases and J by 0 bases. This CDR3 region has 16 residues. Germline CDR1 SGHRS, CDR2 YFSETQ. CDR3 residues: CASSLQGAEVNTEAFF. In DNA form, the CDR3 reads TGCGCCAGCAGCTTACAGGGGGCTGAGGTGAACACTGAAGCTTTCTTT.

This clone appeared a few times. The chain uses TRBV19 and TRBJ1-5; 10 bases are shared with TRBD1. The V gene end was trimmed by 3 bases and the J gene end by 3 bases; junction bases not matched to a gene: 8. CDR1 is LNHDA, CDR2 SQIVND, per germline (reference sequence). This CDR3 is 17 amino acids long. CDR3 protein: CASSIPDRGGNNQPQHF. CDR3 in DNA: TGTGCCAGTAGTATTCCGGACAGGGGGGGCAACAATCAGCCCCAGCATTTT.

A remark on this clone: The junction shows a germline mismatch at one end, possibly a read error. The chain is built from TRBV25-1 and TRBJ1-1; D is possibly TRBD1 (6 bases). Germline lookup yields CDR1 MGHDK and CDR2 SYGVNS. The CDR3 extends over 11 amino acids. The CDR3 loop reads CASSELDRLVF. CDR3 nucleotides: TGTGCCAGCAGTGAATTGGACAGATTAGTCTTT.

This clone was seen more than once but under ten times. The V gene is TRBV5-4, the J gene TRBJ1-1; D is unclear. Germline lookup yields CDR1 SGHNT and CDR2 YYREEE (reference sequence). V dropped 0 bases and J dropped 0 bases, with 9 bases sitting between them. This CDR3 comprises 15 residues. As DNA, the CDR3 is TGTGCCAGCAGCTTGGGGGCAGTCCTGAACACTGAAGCTTTCTTT. This translates into CASSLGAVLNTEAFF.

The rearrangement uses TRBV18 and TRBJ1-2; D might be TRBD1 (5 bases). V dropped 1 base and J dropped 7 bases, with 13 bases sitting between them. Germline V gives CDR1 KGHSH, CDR2 LQKENI. The CDR3 has 14 amino acids. CDR3 residues: CASSPRVGEGGYTF. For the CDR3, the DNA is TGTGCCAGCTCACCACGAGTAGGGGAGGGTGGCTACACCTTC.

This chain links TRBV14 with TRBJ1-2; 7 bases are a match to TRBD1. This CDR3 region has 17 residues. Unmatched junction bases numbered 14, after V lost 3 bases and J lost 4 bases. From germline, CDR1 is SGHDN and CDR2 FVKESK. The CDR3 spells CASSQPREGGRGYGYTF. Written as DNA, the CDR3 is TGTGCCAGCAGCCAGCCCCGGGAAGGGGGCCGTGGCTATGGCTACACCTTC.

This clone was found a few times. The chain is built from TRBV7-2 and TRBJ1-1; D is uncertain. The length of the CDR3 is 13 residues. Germline V gives CDR1 SGHTA, CDR2 FQGNSA. Trimming shortened V by 1 base and J by 5 bases, and 8 bases separated the two germline ends. The CDR3 sequence is CASSLGGWTEAFF. The CDR3 DNA reads as TGTGCCAGCAGCTTAGGAGGGTGGACTGAAGCTTTCTTT.

This chain connects TRBV6-5 to TRBJ2-3; no reliable D call. The ends were cut back, 0 bases at V and 1 base at J, with 5 bases in the middle. This CDR3 has 14 residues. From germline, CDR1 is MNHEY and CDR2 SVGAGI. The CDR3 spells CASSYSSGTDTQYF. The CDR3, as DNA: TGTGCCAGCAGTTACTCTTCAGGCACAGATACGCAGTATTTT.

The chain recombines TRBV28 with TRBJ1-2; D possibly corresponds to TRBD1 (5 bases). Trimming took off 4 bases at V and 0 bases at J, with 15 bases between the two ends. Germline CDR1 and CDR2: MDHEN and SYDVKM. CDR3 length: 16 amino acids. CDR3 nucleotide sequence: TGTGCCAGCAGTTCGTATCGACAGAGCACTAACTATGGCTACACCTTC. As protein: CASSSYRQSTNYGYTF.

V usage is TRBV5-1 and J usage is TRBJ2-4; possible D gene TRBD1, 5 bases. Germline V gives CDR1 SGHRS, CDR2 YFSETQ. Trimming took off 2 bases at V and 0 bases at J, with 6 bases between the two ends. The CDR3 is 14 residues long. The CDR3: CASSLGEAKNIQYF. CDR3 bases: TGCGCCAGCAGCTTAGGGGAAGCCAAAAACATTCAGTACTTC.

CDR3 bases: TGTGCCAGCAGTTCTCCGGGACTAGCGGAAGAGACCCAGTACTTC. Protein product: CASSSPGLAEETQYF. The chain uses TRBV28 and TRBJ2-5; 11 nucleotides agree with TRBD2. V lost 4 bases, J lost 3 bases, and 4 bases stayed unmatched. This CDR3 spans 15 amino acids. CDR1 and CDR2 from the germline V gene are MDHEN and SYDVKM. The full variable domain, its missing parts supplied by reference TRBV28 and TRBJ2-5, is DVKVTQSSRYLVKRTGEKVFLECVQDMDHENMFWYRQDPGLGLRLIYFSYDVKMKEKGDIPEGYSVSREKKERFSLILESASTNQTSMYLCASSSPGLAEETQYFGPGTRLLVL.

This clone was found once. This chain uses TRBV7-2 with TRBJ2-5; 8 nucleotides match TRBD1. Losses at the gene ends were 6 bases for V and 4 bases for J; bases not matched to a gene: 4. CDR3 length equals 13 residues. From germline, CDR1 is SGHTA and CDR2 FQGNSA. CDR3 nucleotide sequence: TGTGCCAGCAGGACCGGGACAGGAGAGACCCAGTACTTC. As protein: CASRTGTGETQYF.

The chain carries TRBV10-3 and TRBJ2-3, with 7 bases fitting TRBD2. The CDR3 spans 14 residues. CDR1 ENHRY and CDR2 SYGVKD come from the germline V gene. The V and J ends lost 0 bases and 4 bases, in that order; junction bases with no gene match: 1. CDR3 in DNA: TGTGCCATCAGTGAGTCTACTAGCGCAGATACGCAGTATTTT. Protein: CAISESTSADTQYF.

The chain joins TRBV6-2 or TRBV6-3 to TRBJ1-3; D may be TRBD1 (5 bases). The V gene lost 4 bases and the J gene lost 4 bases, with 14 bases spanning the gap. The CDR3 spans 15 residues. Germline CDR1 MNHEY, CDR2 SVGEGT. CDR3 sequence reads: CASSSFGTLGNTIYF. The CDR3 coding sequence is TGTGCCAGCAGTTCCTTCGGGACTCTCGGAAACACCATATATTTT.

A note on this clone: Distinct nucleotide sequences in the sample also encode this CDR3. The chain recombines TRBV19 with TRBJ1-5, with 7 bases that match TRBD1. This CDR3 is built from 13 residues. CDR1 is LNHDA, CDR2 SQIVND, per germline (reference sequence). V shed 7 bases and J 6 bases; nucleotides not matched to a gene: 6. This CDR3 is CASIGQAGQPQHF. CDR3 DNA: TGTGCCAGTATCGGACAGGCGGGTCAGCCCCAGCATTTT.

This clone was counted at least ten times. The chain is built from TRBV28 and TRBJ2-7, with 15 bases matching TRBD2. Germline trimming cut 5 bases from V and 11 bases from J; bases unmatched to any gene: 13. Germline-derived CDR1 and CDR2 are MDHEN and SYDVKM. The CDR3 is made up of 16 amino acids. The CDR3 bases are TGTGCCAGCAGTCCACCGGGACTAGCGGGGGGAGTAAAGGAGTACGTC. Translating gives CASSPPGLAGGVKEYV.

V gene TRBV6-2 or TRBV6-3 combines with J gene TRBJ2-5; D is ambiguous. The germline V gene has CDR1 MNHEY and CDR2 SVGEGT. The CDR3 is made up of 14 amino acids. V dropped 1 base and J dropped 5 bases, with 11 bases sitting between them. Written as DNA, the CDR3 is TGTGCCAGCAGTTACTGGTCCAGCGAGGAGACCCAGTACTTC. Its translation is CASSYWSSEETQYF.

The CDR3 region is CASSFPQGEETQYF. The CDR3 DNA reads TGCGCCAGCAGCTTCCCCCAGGGGGAAGAGACCCAGTACTTC. The chain joins TRBV5-1 to TRBJ2-5, with 7 bases identical to TRBD1. V was pared by 2 bases and J by 3 bases, with 4 bases of the junction left unmatched. The length of the CDR3 is 14 residues. Germline assignment: CDR1 SGHRS and CDR2 YFSETQ.

The chain uses TRBV2 and TRBJ2-5, with a possible D match to TRBD2 (6 bases). The CDR3 is 15 residues long. Germline V gene sequence: CDR1 SNHLY, CDR2 FYNNEI. V lost 7 bases and J 4 bases, leaving 19 bases between the germline ends. The DNA for the CDR3 is TGTGCCAGCATCCCCCCGGCGGGGAGGTCAGAGACCCAGTACTTC. Its protein product is CASIPPAGRSETQYF.

This chain connects TRBV28 to TRBJ1-5, with D tentatively TRBD1 (5 bases). CDR1 MDHEN and CDR2 SYDVKM come from the germline V gene. The CDR3 covers 16 residues. The V end lost 6 bases, the J end lost 6 bases, and 21 bases lay between the germline ends. CDR3 in amino acids: CASRTGLLIYFQPQHF. The CDR3 bases are TGTGCCAGCAGAACGGGACTACTTATTTATTTTCAGCCCCAGCATTTT.